This T cell receptor (beta chain) is from a study of T cell repertoires in cytomegalovirus infection. This clonotype was counted ten times or more. Its antigen remains unidentified. TCRdb fed the reads into MiXCR, producing one record per CDR3 protein. This sample has some 350,000 distinct CDR3 sequences, with roughly 36% found just once. Sample: cultured PBMCs, taken from culture after CMV antigen stimulation. This clonotype was obtained from a human donor in good health (CMV status not recorded). Some clones in this sample may be carry-over from other donors' samples.

This CDR3 is CSARTSVSYEQYF. CDR3 nucleotides: TGCAGTGCCCGGACTAGCGTCTCCTACGAGCAGTACTTC. The chain recombines TRBV20-1 with TRBJ2-7, with 9 bases lining up with TRBD2. The germline V gene encodes CDR1 DFQATT and CDR2 SNEGSKA (reference sequence). The V gene end was trimmed by 6 bases and the J gene end by 0 bases; junction bases not matched to a gene: 3. The CDR3 runs to 13 residues.